One sample yielded the 4 T cell receptor beta chains listed below, sequenced in a study of T cells in Graves' hyperthyroidism and ophthalmopathy. The source material, RNA transcripts, was used to amplify TCR beta CDR3 regions. The HTBI set primed first-round TCR CDR3 RT-PCR. TCRdb reprocessed the multiplex PCR reads with MiXCR, giving one entry per CDR3 protein. The sample has some 570,000 distinct CDR3 sequences, 11% to 15% seen once. Sequenced: blood. These receptors were taken from a woman younger than 35 with Graves' ophthalmopathy.

This chain connects TRBV6-9 to TRBJ1-2; 10 nucleotides align to TRBD1. The CDR3 extends over 14 amino acids. The junction had 11 bases not matched to a gene; V was cut back by 11 bases and J by 5 bases. Per germline, CDR1 MNHGY and CDR2 SVAAGI. The CDR3 bases are TGTGCCTCCCACTCAGACAGGGGGCATTATGGCTACACCTTC. It yields the protein CASHSDRGHYGYTF.

This clonotype was detected many times. This chain links TRBV27 with TRBJ2-7, with D perhaps being TRBD1 or TRBD2 (5 bases each). V was pared by 5 bases and J by 3 bases, with 14 bases between. The CDR3 is 14 residues long. Germline-derived CDR1 and CDR2 are MNHEY and SMNVEV (reference sequence). CDR3 protein: CASSPGAYYYEQYF. The CDR3 DNA reads as TGTGCCAGCAGTCCCGGGGCTTACTACTACGAGCAGTACTTC.

This chain links TRBV3-1 with TRBJ2-3, with no clear D. The CDR3 sequence is 13 residues long. In germline, CDR1 is LGHDT, CDR2 YNNKEL (reference sequence). V gave up 2 bases and J gave up 5 bases, with 8 bases separating them. The CDR3 protein is CASSQYPIDTQYF. DNA for the CDR3: TGTGCCAGCAGCCAATACCCGATAGATACGCAGTATTTT.

Turning to this clonotype: At one end, the junction sequence differs from germline, possibly due to a read error. This chain uses TRBV5-5 with TRBJ1-4; no clear D. Per the germline V gene, CDR1 is SGHKS and CDR2 is YYEKEE (reference sequence). This CDR3 is built from 15 residues. CDR3: CASSQERLSNEKLFF. The CDR3 DNA reads TGCGCCAGCAGCCAAGAAAGGTTATCTAATGAAAAACTGTTTTTT. Based on the CDR3 plus reference TRBV5-5 and TRBJ1-4, the full variable domain is DAGVTQSPTHLIKTRGQQVTLRCSPISGHKSVSWYQQVLGQGPQFIFQYYEKEERGRGNFPDRFSARQFPNYSSELNVNALLLGDSALYLCASSQERLSNEKLFFGSGTQLSVL.